Sequencing of this T cell receptor (beta chain) was carried out in a study of PD-1 blockade in classical Hodgkin lymphoma. This clone is a singleton in its sample. Time point described: newly diagnosed, previously untreated cHL patient sample. V lost 3 bases and J lost 2, with 1 base in between. CDR1 is SGHVS, CDR2 FQNEAQ, per germline. The CDR3 runs 11 residues. Profiling relied on immunoSEQ multiplex PCR, and the TCRdb table lists in-frame clones only, not all of them. The sample carries around 25,000 clones, around 94% recorded once. The rearrangement uses TRBV7-8 and TRBJ2-5; D uncertain. This sequence was found in a human donor with classical Hodgkin lymphoma. The sequenced material came from peripheral blood mononuclear cells (PBMCs). The CDR3 region is CASSFQETQYF. In DNA form, the CDR3 reads TGTGCCAGCAGCTTTCAAGAGACCCAGTACTTC.